These 28 T cell receptor beta chains came from one sample sequenced in a study of regulatory T cells in long-lasting Graves disease. In building TCR beta libraries, iRepertoire HTBI primers were used together with Arm-PCR of CDR3 regions. From the multiplex PCR reads, TCRdb called clonotypes with MiXCR, one entry per CDR3 protein. The sample carries 500,000 to 700,000 distinct CDR3 sequences, roughly 30% recorded once. Described time point: persistent/refractory GD, antithyroid drugs over 5 years with positive TRAb. Extracted RNA from PBMCs served as the source of the TCR library. The sample here was peripheral blood mononuclear cells (PBMCs), taken when the disease was refractory, from a patient treated with antithyroid drugs. The receptors derive from a female donor with Graves disease.

This clonotype appeared many times. The chain employs TRBV11-2 and TRBJ2-5; 8 positions match TRBD2. With V trimmed by 3 bases and J by 0 bases, 6 bases remained unmatched. The CDR3 length is 16 residues. Looked up from germline, CDR1 is SGHAT and CDR2 is FQNNGV. CDR3 sequence (DNA): TGTGCCAGCAGCTTCCGGGCTAGCGGGTACCAAGAGACCCAGTACTTC. This encodes CASSFRASGYQETQYF. Full variable domain (rest looked up from reference TRBV11-2 and TRBJ2-5): EAGVAQSPRYKIIEKRQSVAFWCNPISGHATLYWYQQILGQGPKLLIQFQNNGVVDDSQLPKDRFSAERLKGVDSTLKIQPAKLEDSAVYLCASSFRASGYQETQYFGPGTRLLVL.

This clonotype appeared once. This chain uses TRBV15 with TRBJ1-5, with D unresolved. Trimming pared 0 bases from V and 6 bases from J, leaving 15 bases between. The germline V gene encodes CDR1 LNHNV and CDR2 YYDKDF (reference sequence). There are 16 residues in the CDR3. CDR3 in amino acids: CATSRDIGMRGQPQHF. The CDR3 nucleotides are TGTGCCACCAGCAGAGATATAGGGATGCGGGGTCAGCCCCAGCATTTT.

This clonotype was counted many times. This rearrangement joins TRBV5-1 to TRBJ2-7; tentative D call: TRBD2 (6 bases). Germline loops: CDR1 SGHRS, CDR2 YFSETQ. The V end lost 6 bases, the J end lost 2 bases, and 18 bases lay between the germline ends. CDR3 length equals 15 residues. The CDR3 nucleotides are TGCGCCAGCAAAGCAGAGTCGGGGGTAACCTACGAGCAGTACTTC. Protein sequence: CASKAESGVTYEQYF.

This clonotype was counted only a few times. CDR3 coding DNA: TGTGCCAGCAGTGATGCCCGGGGGGGGCAACCCTACGAGCAGTACTTC. Amino acids: CASSDARGGQPYEQYF. J is TRBJ2-7 and V is TRBV25-1; 8 bases match TRBD2. The CDR3 has 16 amino acids. V gave up 3 bases and J gave up 2 bases; unmatched junction bases: 9. Germline CDR1 reads MGHDK; CDR2 reads SYGVNS.

This clonotype was counted many times. The chain joins TRBV5-1 to TRBJ1-1; D possibly corresponds to TRBD1 (5 bases). Germline V gives CDR1 SGHRS, CDR2 YFSETQ. This CDR3 is 16 amino acids long. The ends were cut back, 0 bases at V and 1 base at J, with 13 bases in the middle. CDR3 region: CASSLDRDGRNTEAFF. The CDR3 DNA sequence: TGCGCCAGCAGCTTGGACCGGGACGGAAGGAACACTGAAGCTTTCTTT.

This clonotype was counted between two and nine times. The genes are TRBV20-1 and TRBJ1-5; D is unresolved. The CDR3 has 15 amino acids. The V and J ends lost 5 bases and 0 bases respectively, with 14 bases between them. The germline gives CDR1 DFQATT, CDR2 SNEGSKA (reference sequence). The CDR3 loop is CSAQSSGNSNQPQHF. For the CDR3, the DNA is TGCAGTGCTCAGAGCTCGGGGAATAGCAATCAGCCCCAGCATTTT.

The chain couples TRBV18 to TRBJ1-1; D might be TRBD1 (5 bases). Deletions cut 7 bases from V and 1 base from J, with 13 bases between. Per the germline V gene, CDR1 is KGHSH and CDR2 is LQKENI. The CDR3 runs to 14 residues. Here the CDR3 reads CASLLDSQNTEAFF. In DNA, the CDR3 is TGTGCCAGCTTGCTCGACAGCCAGAACACTGAAGCTTTCTTT. The variable domain in full, completed from reference TRBV18 and TRBJ1-1, reads NAGVMQNPRHLVRRRGQEARLRCSPMKGHSHVYWYRQLPEEGLKFMVYLQKENIIDESGMPKERFSAEFPKEGPSILRIQQVVRGDSAAYFCASLLDSQNTEAFFGQGTRLTVV.

The V and J genes are TRBV29-1 and TRBJ2-7, with TRBD2 as a possible D gene (8 bases). Per germline, CDR1 SQVTM and CDR2 ANQGSEA. Trimming left V 3 bases short and J 1 base short, with 13 bases between. CDR3 size: 14 residues. CDR3 bases: TGCAGCGTTGAGGGACAGCGGGAGTCCTACGAGCAGTACTTC. As protein: CSVEGQRESYEQYF.

This clonotype was observed a single time. This sequence joins TRBV5-1 and TRBJ1-4; D perhaps matches TRBD1 (5 bases). This CDR3 region has 16 residues. Per the germline V gene, CDR1 is SGHRS and CDR2 is YFSETQ. V was shortened by 0 bases and J by 10 bases, with 19 bases between the two germline ends. The CDR3 DNA sequence: TGCGCCAGCAGCTTGGAGGGGTTACGAGGTTCGGGAAAACTGTTTTTT. Translated, it gives CASSLEGLRGSGKLFF.

The chain couples TRBV7-9 to TRBJ1-2, with 7 nucleotides matching TRBD1. The ends lost 5 bases at V and 8 bases at J; junction bases unmatched: 14. Germline V gene data show CDR1 as SEHNR and CDR2 as FQNEAQ (reference sequence). CDR3 length: 15 residues. In nucleotides, the CDR3 is TGTGCCAGCAGCCCATCGACAGGGATTTATTCCGGCTACACCTTC. Its translation: CASSPSTGIYSGYTF.

The V gene is TRBV2, the J gene TRBJ2-7, with D unresolved. This CDR3 contains 13 residues. Germline V lookup: CDR1 SNHLY, CDR2 FYNNEI. Trimming cost V 7 bases and J 7 bases, with 17 bases left between them. The CDR3 reads CASKDGSNVEQYF. In nucleotides, the CDR3 is TGTGCCAGCAAGGATGGAAGTAATGTAGAGCAGTACTTC.

In DNA form, the CDR3 reads TGCAGTGCTAGAGATCCCCGACAGGGAATCTATAATTCACCCCTCCACTTT. This codes for CSARDPRQGIYNSPLHF. The rearrangement joins TRBV20-1 to TRBJ1-6; TRBD1 agrees at 7 bases. Per germline, CDR1 DFQATT and CDR2 SNEGSKA (reference sequence). V trimming: 0 bases; J trimming: 3 bases; junction bases outside the gene matches: 8. This CDR3 has 17 amino acids.

V is TRBV29-1 and J is TRBJ1-1; a possible D gene is TRBD1 (6 bases). The CDR3 extends over 12 amino acids. The germline V and J ends were trimmed by 3 bases and 4 bases, with 9 bases remaining between them. CDR1 and CDR2 from the germline V gene are SQVTM and ANQGSEA. CDR3 sequence (DNA): TGCAGCGTTGATATAGGGGGCACTGAAGCTTTCTTT. Translation: CSVDIGGTEAFF.

The chain recombines TRBV10-3 with TRBJ1-1; no reliable D call. The CDR3 consists of 12 residues. Germline lookup yields CDR1 ENHRY and CDR2 SYGVKD. Trimming shortened V by 10 bases and J by 5 bases, and 14 bases separated the two germline ends. CDR3 sequence reads: CATRKSGTEAFF. The CDR3 bases are TGTGCCACCCGAAAAAGTGGGACTGAAGCTTTCTTT.

This clonotype has only a few counts. This chain uses TRBV20-1 with TRBJ1-2; D unclear. The V end lost 5 bases, the J end lost 6 bases, and 10 bases lay between the germline ends. CDR3 length: 11 residues. Germline V gene sequence: CDR1 DFQATT, CDR2 SNEGSKA (reference sequence). The CDR3 here is CSALRRNGYTF. The DNA of the CDR3 is TGCAGTGCTTTACGGCGAAATGGCTACACCTTC.

There are a few counts of this clonotype. The chain links TRBV14 to TRBJ2-1, with TRBD2 as a possible D gene (6 bases). The V end was cut by 3 bases, the J end by 7 bases, with 19 bases between. CDR1 is SGHDN and CDR2 is FVKESK in the germline V gene. There are 16 residues in the CDR3. DNA of the CDR3: TGTGCCAGCAGCCACCGAGCGAAACCGGGGGAGAATGAGCAGTTCTTC. Translating gives CASSHRAKPGENEQFF.

The J gene is TRBJ1-1, the V gene TRBV5-1, with D possibly TRBD1 on 5 matching bases. This CDR3 comprises 17 residues. V was cut by 4 bases and J by 1 base, with 20 bases left in between. The germline CDR1 and CDR2 sequences are SGHRS and YFSETQ. The CDR3: CASSPPGEGSKNTEAFF. In DNA form, the CDR3 reads TGCGCCAGCAGCCCGCCGGGGGAGGGCAGCAAGAACACTGAAGCTTTCTTT.

The J gene is TRBJ2-2, the V gene TRBV27; perhaps TRBD2 as D (6 bases). Germline-derived CDR1 and CDR2 are MNHEY and SMNVEV (reference sequence). V was pared by 9 bases and J by 4 bases, with 18 bases between. This CDR3 contains 15 residues. The CDR3 DNA reads TGTGCCAGTAAAAAAGAGGGACTTCTCACCGGGGAGCTGTTTTTT. It translates to CASKKEGLLTGELFF.

The chain joins TRBV7-9 to TRBJ2-7; 11 bases align to TRBD2. V lost 1 base, J lost 7 bases, and 6 bases stayed unmatched. CDR3 length: 15 amino acids. Germline loops: CDR1 SEHNR, CDR2 FQNEAQ (reference sequence). The CDR3 here is CASSLDSGRAREQYF. The CDR3 DNA reads TGTGCCAGCAGCTTAGATAGCGGGAGGGCCCGGGAGCAGTACTTC.

The CDR3 DNA is TGCGCCAGCAGCTTGGAAGGGGGGGCGAGACGAGCTTTCTTT. It codes for CASSLEGGARRAFF. The gene calls are TRBV5-1 and TRBJ1-1; maybe TRBD1 (6 bases). The CDR3 is made up of 14 amino acids. Between the trimmed V and J ends, which lost 0 bases and 10 bases, there was a span of 16 bases. Germline V lookup: CDR1 SGHRS, CDR2 YFSETQ.

This chain connects TRBV27 to TRBJ1-4, with TRBD1 matching over 7 bases. The CDR3 runs to 15 residues. V lost 8 bases to trimming and J lost 5 bases; unmatched junction nucleotides: 11. The germline CDR1 and CDR2 sequences are MNHEY and SMNVEV (reference sequence). The CDR3 DNA is TGTGCCAGCGCCCTTTACAGGGGCAAAAATGAAAAACTGTTTTTT. Translating it yields CASALYRGKNEKLFF. The variable domain in full, with the rest retrieved from reference TRBV27 and TRBJ1-4, is EAQVTQNPRYLITVTGKKLTVTCSQNMNHEYMSWYRQDPGLGLRQIYYSMNVEVTDKGDVPEGYKVSRKEKRNFPLILESPSPNQTSLYFCASALYRGKNEKLFFGSGTQLSVL.

Concerning this clonotype itself: A much larger clone lies one base from this, so it may be a read error. The chain couples TRBV9 to TRBJ2-7; no firm D call. Looked up from germline, CDR1 is SGDLS and CDR2 is YYNGEE. Trimming stripped 0 bases from V and 3 bases from J, with 4 bases between. This CDR3 contains 12 residues. CDR3 region: CASSVVDYEQYF. Here the CDR3 DNA reads TGTGCCAGCAGCGTAGTTGACTACGAGCAGTACTTC.

In this sample, this clonotype turned up a few times. This rearrangement joins TRBV20-1 to TRBJ1-2; D might be TRBD1 (6 bases). The V gene lost 3 bases and the J gene lost 7 bases, with 18 bases spanning the gap. CDR1 is DFQATT and CDR2 is SNEGSKA in the germline V gene (reference sequence). This CDR3 is 14 amino acids long. The DNA for the CDR3 is TGCAGTGCTAGCCCCGGGGCGGGGGCTGGTGGCTACACCTTC. This encodes CSASPGAGAGGYTF.

The sample holds many counts of this clonotype. The chain links TRBV10-3 to TRBJ1-2; D may be TRBD1 (6 bases). Germline V gene sequence: CDR1 ENHRY, CDR2 SYGVKD. V lost 5 bases and J 6 bases, leaving 16 bases between the germline ends. This CDR3 contains 14 residues. CDR3 in amino acids: CAISQQGLVHGYTF. The CDR3 nucleotides are TGTGCCATCAGTCAACAGGGTTTGGTACATGGCTACACCTTC.

This clonotype was detected many times. Germline and junction disagree at one end, which may indicate a read error. The genes are TRBV5-1 and TRBJ1-2, with 7 bases aligning to TRBD1. Germline CDR1 and CDR2: SGHRS and YFSETQ. This CDR3 region has 14 residues. CDR3 in amino acids: CASSLEGTVYGYTF. CDR3 nucleotides: TGTGCCAGCAGCTTAGAAGGGACAGTCTATGGCTACACCTTC.

J is TRBJ1-1 and V is TRBV11-2; possible D gene TRBD1, 6 bases. Germline values: CDR1 SGHAT, CDR2 FQNNGV. Between the trimmed V and J ends, which lost 6 bases and 1 base, there was a span of 15 bases. This CDR3 has 15 residues. CDR3 region: CASRPQGPGNTEAFF. The CDR3 DNA reads as TGTGCCAGCAGACCTCAGGGGCCTGGGAACACTGAAGCTTTCTTT. Using reference TRBV11-2 and TRBJ1-1 for the parts outside the CDR3, the full variable domain is EAGVAQSPRYKIIEKRQSVAFWCNPISGHATLYWYQQILGQGPKLLIQFQNNGVVDDSQLPKDRFSAERLKGVDSTLKIQPAKLEDSAVYLCASRPQGPGNTEAFFGQGTRLTVV.

This rearrangement joins TRBV24-1 to TRBJ1-2; no firm D call. V lost 0 bases to trimming and J lost 8 bases, with 9 bases between them. The CDR3 spans 13 residues. Germline loops: CDR1 KGHDR, CDR2 SFDVKD. Here the CDR3 DNA reads TGTGCCACCAGTGATTTGGAGGGATTCGGCTACACCTTC. This encodes CATSDLEGFGYTF.

V and J are TRBV3-1 and TRBJ2-1; perhaps TRBD2 as D (5 bases). Germline CDR1 LGHDT, CDR2 YNNKEL (reference sequence). This CDR3 has 18 amino acids. V was shortened by 4 bases and J by 0 bases, with 19 bases between the two germline ends. CDR3 residues: CASSPDLGLGSSYNEQFF. CDR3 nucleotides: TGTGCCAGCAGCCCCGACTTAGGGTTGGGGAGCTCCTACAATGAGCAGTTCTTC.